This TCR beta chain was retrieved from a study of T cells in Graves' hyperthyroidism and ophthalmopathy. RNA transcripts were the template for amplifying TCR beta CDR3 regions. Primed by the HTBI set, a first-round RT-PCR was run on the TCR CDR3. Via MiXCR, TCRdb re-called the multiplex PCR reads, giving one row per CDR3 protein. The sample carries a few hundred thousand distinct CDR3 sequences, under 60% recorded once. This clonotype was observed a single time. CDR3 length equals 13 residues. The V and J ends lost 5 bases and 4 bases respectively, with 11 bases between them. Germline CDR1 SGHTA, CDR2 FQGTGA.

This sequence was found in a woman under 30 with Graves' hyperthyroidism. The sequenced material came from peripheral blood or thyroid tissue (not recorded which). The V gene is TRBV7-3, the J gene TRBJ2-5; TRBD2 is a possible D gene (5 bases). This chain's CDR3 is CASSHPGGETQYF. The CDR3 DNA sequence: TGTGCCAGCAGCCACCCCGGAGGAGAGACCCAGTACTTC.